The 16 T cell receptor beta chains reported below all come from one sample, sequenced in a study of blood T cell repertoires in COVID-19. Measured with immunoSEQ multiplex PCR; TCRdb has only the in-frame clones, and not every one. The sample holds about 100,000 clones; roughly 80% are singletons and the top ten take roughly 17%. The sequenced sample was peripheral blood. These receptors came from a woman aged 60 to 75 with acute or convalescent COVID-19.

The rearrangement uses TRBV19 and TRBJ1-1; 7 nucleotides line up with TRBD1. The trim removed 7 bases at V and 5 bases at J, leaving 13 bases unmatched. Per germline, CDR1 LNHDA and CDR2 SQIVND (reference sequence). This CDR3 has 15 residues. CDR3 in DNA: TGTGCCAGTATTGGTCGAGGACAGGAGGGGACTGAAGCTTTCTTT. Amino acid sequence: CASIGRGQEGTEAFF. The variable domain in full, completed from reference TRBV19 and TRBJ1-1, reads DGGITQSPKYLFRKEGQNVTLSCEQNLNHDAMYWYRQDPGQGLRLIYYSQIVNDFQKGDIAEGYSVSREKKESFPLTVTSAQKNPTAFYLCASIGRGQEGTEAFFGQGTRLTVV.

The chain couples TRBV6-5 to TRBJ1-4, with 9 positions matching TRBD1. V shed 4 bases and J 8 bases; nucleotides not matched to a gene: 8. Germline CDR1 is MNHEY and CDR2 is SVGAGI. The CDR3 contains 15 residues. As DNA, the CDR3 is TGTGCCAGCAGTTCACCCGGGACAGGGCGCGAAAAACTGTTTTTT. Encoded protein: CASSSPGTGREKLFF.

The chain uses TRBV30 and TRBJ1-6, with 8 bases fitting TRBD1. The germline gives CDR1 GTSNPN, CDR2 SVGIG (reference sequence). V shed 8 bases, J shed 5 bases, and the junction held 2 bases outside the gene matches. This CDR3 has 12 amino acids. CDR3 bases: TGTGCCGTGGACAGGGATAATTCACCCCTCCACTTT. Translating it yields CAVDRDNSPLHF.

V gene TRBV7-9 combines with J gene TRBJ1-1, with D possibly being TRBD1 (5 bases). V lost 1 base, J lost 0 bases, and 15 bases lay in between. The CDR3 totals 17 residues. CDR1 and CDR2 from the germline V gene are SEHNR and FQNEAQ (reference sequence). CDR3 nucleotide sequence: TGTGCCAGCAGCTTAGTTCCGACAGCCCTCATGAACACTGAAGCTTTCTTT. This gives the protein CASSLVPTALMNTEAFF. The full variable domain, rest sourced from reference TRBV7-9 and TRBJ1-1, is DTGVSQNPRHKITKRGQNVTFRCDPISEHNRLYWYRQTLGQGPEFLTYFQNEAQLEKSRLLSDRFSAERPKGSFSTLEIQRTEQGDSAMYLCASSLVPTALMNTEAFFGQGTRLTVV.

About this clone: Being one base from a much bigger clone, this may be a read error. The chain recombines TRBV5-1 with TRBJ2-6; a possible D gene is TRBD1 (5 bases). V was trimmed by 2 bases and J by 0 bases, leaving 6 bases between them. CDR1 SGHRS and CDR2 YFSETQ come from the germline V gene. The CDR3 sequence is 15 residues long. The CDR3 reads CASSFDSSGANVLTF. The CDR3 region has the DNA TGCGCCAGCAGCTTCGACAGCTCTGGGGCCAACGTCCTGACTTTC.

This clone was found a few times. This chain's CDR3 is CSVEPGQGGNYGYTF. The CDR3 nucleotides read TGCAGCGTTGAACCGGGACAGGGCGGAAACTATGGCTACACCTTC. This chain connects TRBV29-1 to TRBJ1-2; 9 bases are a match to TRBD1. Germline assignment: CDR1 SQVTM and CDR2 ANQGSEA. After removal of 2 bases from V and 2 bases from J, the junction contained 6 bases not matched to a gene. This CDR3 contains 15 residues.

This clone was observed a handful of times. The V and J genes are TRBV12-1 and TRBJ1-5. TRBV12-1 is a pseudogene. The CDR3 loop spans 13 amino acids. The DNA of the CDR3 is TGTGCCAGCAGCTTCTACCCGGGTCAGCCCCAGCATTTT. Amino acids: CASSFYPGQPQHF.

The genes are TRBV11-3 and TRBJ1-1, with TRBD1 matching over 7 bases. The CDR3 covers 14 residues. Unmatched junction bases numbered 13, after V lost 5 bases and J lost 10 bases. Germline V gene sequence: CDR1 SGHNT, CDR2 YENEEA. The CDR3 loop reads CASSPQARGDGAFF. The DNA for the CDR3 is TGTGCCAGCAGCCCACAGGCCAGGGGGGATGGAGCTTTCTTT. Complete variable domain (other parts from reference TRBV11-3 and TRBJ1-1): EAGVVQSPRYKIIEKKQPVAFWCNPISGHNTLYWYLQNLGQGPELLIRYENEEAVDDSQLPKDRFSAERLKGVDSTLKIQPAELGDSAVYLCASSPQARGDGAFFGQGTRLTVV.

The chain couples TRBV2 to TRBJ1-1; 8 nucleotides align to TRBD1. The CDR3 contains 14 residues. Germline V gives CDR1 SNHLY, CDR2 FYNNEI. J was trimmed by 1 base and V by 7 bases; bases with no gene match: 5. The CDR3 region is CASNEQGGNTEAFF. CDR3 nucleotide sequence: TGTGCCAGCAACGAACAGGGGGGGAACACTGAAGCTTTCTTT.

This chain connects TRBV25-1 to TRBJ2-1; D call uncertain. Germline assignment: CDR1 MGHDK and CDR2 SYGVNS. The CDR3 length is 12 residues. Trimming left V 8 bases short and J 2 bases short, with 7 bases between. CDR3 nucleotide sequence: TGTGCCAGCGTCACAGCCTACAATGAGCAGTTCTTC. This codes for CASVTAYNEQFF. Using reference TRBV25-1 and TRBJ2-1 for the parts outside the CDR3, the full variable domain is EADIYQTPRYLVIGTGKKITLECSQTMGHDKMYWYQQDPGMELHLIHYSYGVNSTEKGDLSSESTVSRIRTEHFPLTLESARPSHTSQYLCASVTAYNEQFFGPGTRLTVL.

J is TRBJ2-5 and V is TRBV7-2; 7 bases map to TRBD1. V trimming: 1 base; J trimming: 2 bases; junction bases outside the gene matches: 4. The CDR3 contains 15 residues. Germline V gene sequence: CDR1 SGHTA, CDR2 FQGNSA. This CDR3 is CASSLGGGGQETQYF. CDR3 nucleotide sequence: TGTGCCAGCAGCTTAGGAGGGGGCGGGCAAGAGACCCAGTACTTC.

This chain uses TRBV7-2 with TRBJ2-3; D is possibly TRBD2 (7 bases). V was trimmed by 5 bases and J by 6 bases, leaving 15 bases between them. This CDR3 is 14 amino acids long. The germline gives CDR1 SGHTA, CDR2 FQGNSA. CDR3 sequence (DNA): TGTGCCAGCAGCCCCGGGGGGCATGGGGATACGCAGTATTTT. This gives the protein CASSPGGHGDTQYF.

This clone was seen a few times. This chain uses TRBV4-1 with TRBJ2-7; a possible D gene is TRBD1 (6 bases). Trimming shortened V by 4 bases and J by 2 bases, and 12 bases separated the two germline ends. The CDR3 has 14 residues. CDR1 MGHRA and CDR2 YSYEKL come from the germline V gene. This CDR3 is CASSRTAPPYEQYF. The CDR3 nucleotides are TGCGCCAGCAGCCGGACAGCTCCTCCCTACGAGCAGTACTTC.

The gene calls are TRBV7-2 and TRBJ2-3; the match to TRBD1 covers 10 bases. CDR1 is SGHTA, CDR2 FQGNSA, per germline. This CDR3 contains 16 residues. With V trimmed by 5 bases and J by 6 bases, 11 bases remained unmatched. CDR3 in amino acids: CASSAGQGGESDTQYF. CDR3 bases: TGTGCCAGCAGCGCCGGACAGGGGGGCGAGTCGGATACGCAGTATTTT.

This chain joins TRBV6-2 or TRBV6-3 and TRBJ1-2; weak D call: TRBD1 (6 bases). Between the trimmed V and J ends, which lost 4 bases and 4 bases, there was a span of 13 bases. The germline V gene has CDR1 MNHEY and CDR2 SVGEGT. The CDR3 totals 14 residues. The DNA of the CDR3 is TGTGCCAGCAGTTGGGTGACAGGCCTCTATGGCTACACCTTC. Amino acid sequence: CASSWVTGLYGYTF.

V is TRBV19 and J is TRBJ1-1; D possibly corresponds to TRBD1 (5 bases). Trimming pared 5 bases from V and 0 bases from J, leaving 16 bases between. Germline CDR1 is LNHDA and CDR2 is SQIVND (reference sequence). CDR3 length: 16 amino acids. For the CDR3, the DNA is TGTGCCAGTAGTCCCGAGACAGCGGGTGTGAACACTGAAGCTTTCTTT. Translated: CASSPETAGVNTEAFF.